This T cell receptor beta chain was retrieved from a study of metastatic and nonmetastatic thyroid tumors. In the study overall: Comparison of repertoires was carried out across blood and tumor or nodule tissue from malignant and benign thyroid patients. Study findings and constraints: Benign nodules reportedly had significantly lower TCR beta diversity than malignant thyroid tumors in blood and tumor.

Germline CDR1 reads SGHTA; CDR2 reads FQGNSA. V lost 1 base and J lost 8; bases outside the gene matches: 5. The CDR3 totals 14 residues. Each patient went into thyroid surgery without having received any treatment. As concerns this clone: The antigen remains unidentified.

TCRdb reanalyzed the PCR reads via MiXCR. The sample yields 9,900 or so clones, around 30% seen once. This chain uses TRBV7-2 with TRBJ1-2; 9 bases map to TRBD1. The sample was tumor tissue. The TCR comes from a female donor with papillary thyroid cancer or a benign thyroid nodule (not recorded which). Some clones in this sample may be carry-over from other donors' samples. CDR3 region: CASSLGQGERGYTF. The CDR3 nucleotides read TGTGCCAGCAGCTTAGGACAGGGGGAGCGGGGCTACACCTTC.